This T cell receptor (beta chain) was documented in a study of cytomegalovirus exposure and HLA in healthy donors. A word on this clone: Antigen unknown.

Notes on the study in general: An ancestry cluster, one associated with Asian ancestry, reportedly showed fewer N-insertions than the 666-donor mean in a later analysis. The likely origin of a cluster of highly shared sequence variants was a sequencing artifact. TCR sequences were mostly rare, though some public TCRs occurred in many donors. Later on, an analysis found that several of the most significant clusters appeared to be linked to common viral pathogens, which included parvovirus B19.

A multiplex PCR was run with 60 Vbeta primers and 13 Jbeta primers. The table came from immunoSEQ multiplex PCR; TCRdb's copy has only in-frame clones and leaves some out. The data hold about 98,000 clones, with around 67% observed a single time. The CDR3 runs to 14 residues. Per the germline V gene, CDR1 is MNHEY and CDR2 is SVGAGI. Trimming took off 6 bases at V and 0 bases at J, with 11 bases between the two ends. Material: PBMCs. J is TRBJ1-1 and V is TRBV6-5, with D hard to call. This receptor was taken from a man aged 50 or older in good health and CMV-seronegative. CDR3 sequence: CASRRASMNTEAFF. DNA for the CDR3: TGTGCCAGCAGGAGGGCCTCCATGAACACTGAAGCTTTCTTT.